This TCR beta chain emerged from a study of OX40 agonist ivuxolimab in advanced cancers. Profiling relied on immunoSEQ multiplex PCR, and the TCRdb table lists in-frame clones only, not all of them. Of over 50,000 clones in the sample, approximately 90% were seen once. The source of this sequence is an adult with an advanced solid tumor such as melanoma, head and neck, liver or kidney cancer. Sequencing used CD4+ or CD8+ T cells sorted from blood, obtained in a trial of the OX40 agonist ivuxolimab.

CDR3 loop: CASTLGQEINSPLHF. CDR3 in DNA: TGTGCCAGCACCCTCGGACAGGAAATCAATTCACCCCTCCACTTT. V and J are TRBV6-1 and TRBJ1-6, with 7 bases matching TRBD1. Germline V gene sequence: CDR1 MNHNS, CDR2 SASEGT. The V gene end was trimmed by 7 bases and the J gene end by 7 bases; junction bases not matched to a gene: 10. The CDR3 runs to 15 residues.